This T cell receptor (beta chain) derives from a study of blood T cell repertoires in COVID-19. Study details: Nucleic acid was either cDNA or gDNA, and it came from T cells, B-cell-depleted T cells, or PBMCs.

The CDR3 sequence is 15 residues long. V lost 5 bases to trimming and J lost 1 base, with 13 bases between them. Germline CDR1 reads SGHVS; CDR2 reads FNYEAQ. Profiled with immunoSEQ multiplex PCR; TCRdb holds only in-frame clones, not every one. Of approximately 290,000 clones listed, approximately 90% were seen once; the top ten hold roughly 1.1%. Cohort assignment relied on participant-reported clinical history. Two negative PCRs, clearance, or symptom resolution characterized the recovered Cohort 3 donors. The specimen was PBMCs or T cells enriched from blood (not recorded which). The clonotype originates from a woman aged 25 to 45 who had recovered from COVID-19. The gene calls are TRBV7-6 and TRBJ2-3, with D tentatively TRBD2 (6 bases). This CDR3 reads CASSPGARGTDTQYF. The CDR3 bases are TGTGCCAGCAGCCCGGGAGCCAGGGGCACAGATACGCAGTATTTT.